Below, 31 T cell receptor beta chains from the same sample are listed, as sequenced in a study of blood T cell repertoires in COVID-19. This table comes from immunoSEQ multiplex PCR, and its TCRdb copy is limited to in-frame clones, with some not included. Of about 250,000 clones listed, 80% to 90% were seen once; the top ten hold roughly 4%. Sequenced material: PBMCs or T cells enriched from blood (not recorded which). These receptors were collected from a young woman who had recovered from COVID-19.

The genes are TRBV28 and TRBJ1-2, with 7 bases identical to TRBD1. Germline lookup yields CDR1 MDHEN and CDR2 SYDVKM. The CDR3 contains 14 residues. The V and J ends lost 5 bases and 5 bases, in that order; junction bases with no gene match: 8. The CDR3 nucleotides read TGTGCCAGCAGTCAGGGGACAGTCGGGTATGGCTACACCTTC. It is translated as CASSQGTVGYGYTF.

This clone was detected many times. The chain is built from TRBV7-9 and TRBJ2-7; the match to TRBD2 covers 12 bases. There are 14 residues in the CDR3. CDR1 is SEHNR, CDR2 FQNEAQ, per germline (reference sequence). V lost 4 bases, J lost 6 bases, and 4 bases stayed unmatched. As DNA, the CDR3 is TGTGCCAGCAGCTCCCCTAGCGGGGGGGGCGAGCAGTACTTC. Residues: CASSSPSGGGEQYF.

This chain's CDR3 is CASSLVPGQVSADTQYF. CDR3 DNA sequence: TGTGCCAGCAGCTTAGTCCCGGGACAGGTTTCCGCAGATACGCAGTATTTT. The chain joins TRBV7-2 to TRBJ2-3, with TRBD1 identical over 8 bases. The CDR3 runs to 17 residues. The germline V gene has CDR1 SGHTA and CDR2 FQGNSA. After removal of 1 base from V and 4 bases from J, the junction contained 10 bases not matched to a gene.

This clone was counted once. The CDR3 reads CASSVSEQYF. The CDR3 DNA is TGTGCCAGCAGTGTATCCGAGCAGTACTTC. The chain has TRBV2 and TRBJ2-7; D is ambiguous. Per the germline V gene, CDR1 is SNHLY and CDR2 is FYNNEI. V shed 4 bases and J shed 6 bases, with 4 bases lying between them. The CDR3 extends over 10 amino acids.

This clone was seen only a few times. The chain couples TRBV4-2 to TRBJ2-2, with 7 nucleotides matching TRBD1. Trimming took 1 base from V and 3 from J; bases not matched to a gene: 11. Per the germline V gene, CDR1 is LGHNA and CDR2 is YNFKEQ. CDR3 length equals 18 residues. The CDR3 sequence: CASSQGVPGQWYTGELFF. CDR3 nucleotides: TGTGCCAGCAGCCAAGGGGTCCCGGGACAGTGGTACACCGGGGAGCTGTTTTTT.

This chain links TRBV24-1 with TRBJ1-5, with TRBD1 as a possible D gene (5 bases). Germline-derived CDR1 and CDR2 are KGHDR and SFDVKD. V was cut by 0 bases and J by 5 bases, with 7 bases left in between. The CDR3 consists of 14 residues. CDR3 sequence (DNA): TGTGCCACCAGTGATTTGGACAGCTATCAGCCCCAGCATTTT. Translation gives CATSDLDSYQPQHF.

The V call is TRBV28, the J call TRBJ1-2; the match to TRBD1 covers 9 bases. Germline assignment: CDR1 MDHEN and CDR2 SYDVKM. The ends lost 5 bases at V and 8 bases at J; junction bases unmatched: 6. The CDR3 runs 13 residues. CDR3 bases: TGTGCCAGCAGTCTGGGACAGGGCACCGGCTACACCTTC. It encodes CASSLGQGTGYTF.

CDR3 nucleotides: TGCGCCAGCAGCATCCTTTTTCCGGGGGAAGCTAACTATGGCTACACCTTC. Protein sequence: CASSILFPGEANYGYTF. The chain couples TRBV5-1 to TRBJ1-2; TRBD1 might be the D (5 bases). Trimming shortened V by 4 bases and J by 0 bases, and 19 bases separated the two germline ends. Looked up from germline, CDR1 is SGHRS and CDR2 is YFSETQ. The CDR3 contains 17 residues. Complete variable domain (other parts from reference TRBV5-1 and TRBJ1-2): KAGVTQTPRYLIKTRGQQVTLSCSPISGHRSVSWYQQTPGQGLQFLFEYFSETQRNKGNFPGRFSGRQFSNSRSEMNVSTLELGDSALYLCASSILFPGEANYGYTFGSGTRLTVV.

This sequence joins TRBV5-1 and TRBJ1-4, with 12 nucleotides matching TRBD1. The CDR3 covers 16 residues. The germline V gene has CDR1 SGHRS and CDR2 YFSETQ. V lost 6 bases, J lost 3 bases, and 6 bases stayed unmatched. CDR3 in amino acids: CASTRGQGASNEKLFF. The CDR3, as DNA: TGCGCCAGCACACGGGGACAGGGGGCGTCTAATGAAAAACTGTTTTTT. Full variable domain (rest looked up from reference TRBV5-1 and TRBJ1-4): KAGVTQTPRYLIKTRGQQVTLSCSPISGHRSVSWYQQTPGQGLQFLFEYFSETQRNKGNFPGRFSGRQFSNSRSEMNVSTLELGDSALYLCASTRGQGASNEKLFFGSGTQLSVL.

The chain couples TRBV3-1 (or the pseudogene TRBV3-2) to TRBJ1-2, with 8 bases that match TRBD1. Germline CDR1 and CDR2: LGHDT and YNNKEL (reference sequence). The CDR3 spans 16 residues. J gave up 8 bases and V 2 bases, and 13 bases lay outside the gene matches. Here the CDR3 DNA reads TGTGCCAGCAGCCAACGCCTGACAGGGGCCGGGGAAGGCTACACCTTC. Its protein is CASSQRLTGAGEGYTF.

The V call is TRBV30, the J call TRBJ2-2, with D tentatively TRBD2 (7 bases). From germline, CDR1 is GTSNPN and CDR2 SVGIG (reference sequence). V was clipped by 3 bases and J by 6 bases, with 17 bases between them. The CDR3 spans 15 residues. This CDR3 is CAWRALGGLPGELFF. The CDR3 DNA reads TGTGCCTGGAGGGCCCTGGGGGGGCTACCCGGGGAGCTGTTTTTT.

J is TRBJ1-6 and V is TRBV28, with 7 bases fitting TRBD1. From germline, CDR1 is MDHEN and CDR2 SYDVKM. Unmatched junction bases numbered 13, after V lost 3 bases and J lost 5 bases. The CDR3 totals 18 residues. DNA of the CDR3: TGTGCCAGCAGTTTGACCGGGACAGCCTTACTAAATAATTCACCCCTCCACTTT. Translated: CASSLTGTALLNNSPLHF.

This chain uses TRBV6-6 with TRBJ1-1, with 8 bases fitting TRBD1. J was trimmed by 4 bases and V by 5 bases; bases with no gene match: 15. Germline lookup yields CDR1 MNHNY and CDR2 SVGAGI (reference sequence). The CDR3 spans 17 residues. CDR3 residues: CASSPQGAVLIATEAFF. The CDR3 DNA follows: TGTGCCAGCAGTCCCCAGGGGGCGGTTTTGATCGCCACTGAAGCTTTCTTT.

This chain links TRBV2 with TRBJ2-5; 12 bases agree with TRBD2. The CDR3 loop spans 15 amino acids. With 6 bases clipped from V and 6 bases from J, the junction kept 8 bases outside the gene matches. The germline gives CDR1 SNHLY, CDR2 FYNNEI. The CDR3 spells CASRERLAGEKTQYF. The CDR3 coding sequence is TGTGCCAGCAGGGAAAGACTAGCGGGGGAGAAGACCCAGTACTTC. The variable domain in full, completed from reference TRBV2 and TRBJ2-5, reads EPEVTQTPSHQVTQMGQEVILRCVPISNHLYFYWYRQILGQKVEFLVSFYNNEISEKSEIFDDQFSVERPDGSNFTLKIRSTKLEDSAMYFCASRERLAGEKTQYFGPGTRLLVL.

The chain recombines TRBV7-9 with TRBJ1-2; the D is unclear. The germline V gene encodes CDR1 SEHNR and CDR2 FQNEAQ (reference sequence). V was trimmed by 3 bases and J by 5 bases, leaving 7 bases between them. This CDR3 spans 12 amino acids. CDR3 in DNA: TGTGCCAGCAGCTTTACGGGATATGGCTACACCTTC. Protein: CASSFTGYGYTF.

This clone was picked up a small number of times. The V gene is TRBV29-1, the J gene TRBJ2-2; D may be TRBD2 (5 bases). CDR1 SQVTM and CDR2 ANQGSEA come from the germline V gene. Deletions cut 3 bases from V and 6 bases from J, with 11 bases between. The length of the CDR3 is 13 residues. This chain's CDR3 is CSVDGNAAGELFF. DNA of the CDR3: TGCAGCGTTGACGGGAACGCGGCCGGGGAGCTGTTTTTT.

This chain connects TRBV5-4 to TRBJ2-2, with D possibly TRBD1 on 6 matching bases. The V end lost 3 bases, the J end lost 1 base, and 10 bases lay between the germline ends. Germline V lookup: CDR1 SGHNT, CDR2 YYREEE (reference sequence). The CDR3 runs 15 residues. CDR3 in DNA: TGTGCCAGCAGCTCCCGACAGGTGAACACCGGGGAGCTGTTTTTT. Amino acid sequence: CASSSRQVNTGELFF.

This clone was recorded only once. The V and J genes are TRBV7-9 and TRBJ2-7; D not resolved. Looked up from germline, CDR1 is SEHNR and CDR2 is FQNEAQ (reference sequence). V was trimmed by 6 bases and J by 3 bases, leaving 12 bases between them. The CDR3 is made up of 13 amino acids. The CDR3 DNA reads as TGTGCCAGCAGGTCCTCGGTAAGCTACGAGCAGTACTTC. Its protein product is CASRSSVSYEQYF.

This clone was seen once. The V gene is TRBV24-1, the J gene TRBJ1-4; tentatively, D is TRBD1 (6 bases). V was shortened by 10 bases and J by 0 bases, with 11 bases between the two germline ends. This CDR3 comprises 14 residues. The V gene's germline CDR1 is KGHDR and CDR2 SFDVKD. CDR3: CATHRAATNEKLFF. DNA for the CDR3: TGTGCCACTCACAGGGCTGCAACTAATGAAAAACTGTTTTTT.

In its sample, this clone was seen once. V gene TRBV30 combines with J gene TRBJ1-1; 7 bases agree with TRBD1. The germline gives CDR1 GTSNPN, CDR2 SVGIG (reference sequence). The CDR3 has 13 amino acids. Losses at the gene ends were 3 bases for V and 10 bases for J; bases not matched to a gene: 11. The CDR3 reads CAWSLTGIRGAFF. The CDR3 region has the DNA TGTGCCTGGAGCTTGACAGGGATCCGTGGAGCTTTCTTT.

The J gene is TRBJ2-3, the V gene TRBV2, with 8 nucleotides matching TRBD2. This CDR3 spans 17 amino acids. Germline CDR1 SNHLY, CDR2 FYNNEI. V lost 8 bases and J lost 0; bases outside the gene matches: 13. The CDR3 protein is CASLGGVAGLSTDTQYF. In DNA form, the CDR3 reads TGTGCCAGCCTGGGGGGGGTAGCGGGACTAAGCACAGATACGCAGTATTTT.

The gene calls are TRBV11-3 and TRBJ2-2; 10 bases are shared with TRBD2. CDR1 and CDR2 from the germline V gene are SGHNT and YENEEA. V was pared by 3 bases and J by 4 bases, with 2 bases of the junction left unmatched. The CDR3 consists of 15 residues. CDR3 DNA: TGTGCCAGCAGCTTGGGACTAGCGCGCACCGGGGAGCTGTTTTTT. Residues: CASSLGLARTGELFF.

The gene calls are TRBV11-3 and TRBJ2-5; TRBD1 agrees at 7 bases. Per the germline V gene, CDR1 is SGHNT and CDR2 is YENEEA. This CDR3 has 14 residues. Trimming at V came to 5 bases and at J to 2 bases, leaving 5 bases not matched to a gene. The CDR3 nucleotides read TGTGCCAGCAGCCAGAGGACAGGTCAAGAGACCCAGTACTTC. Translated: CASSQRTGQETQYF.

This rearrangement joins TRBV3-1 (or the pseudogene TRBV3-2) to TRBJ1-5; 8 bases fit TRBD1. V dropped 4 bases and J dropped 0; count of bases not matched to a gene: 5. Germline values: CDR1 LGHDT, CDR2 YNNKEL (reference sequence). The CDR3 is 16 residues long. The CDR3 DNA follows: TGTGCCAGCAGCCGTGGGACAGGTTATAGCAATCAGCCCCAGCATTTT. Amino acids: CASSRGTGYSNQPQHF.

The CDR3, as DNA: TGTGCCAGCAGTGAACCTTCCCCGGGACAGTTCTACAATGAGCAGTTCTTC. It yields the protein CASSEPSPGQFYNEQFF. The chain uses TRBV6-1 and TRBJ2-1; TRBD1 matches at 7 bases. There are 17 residues in the CDR3. Germline V gene sequence: CDR1 MNHNS, CDR2 SASEGT. The J segment lost 3 bases and the V segment lost 2 bases, leaving 10 bases of the junction unmatched.

This sequence joins TRBV9 and TRBJ1-2, with D unclear. Trimming took 6 bases from V and 0 from J, leaving 12 bases between them. In germline, CDR1 is SGDLS, CDR2 YYNGEE. This CDR3 contains 14 residues. CDR3: CASNRGEANYGYTF. The DNA for the CDR3 is TGTGCCAGCAACCGGGGTGAAGCTAACTATGGCTACACCTTC.

The chain is built from TRBV24-1 and TRBJ2-3; perhaps TRBD2 as D (5 bases). Germline assignment: CDR1 KGHDR and CDR2 SFDVKD. This CDR3 contains 14 residues. The germline V and J ends were trimmed by 4 bases and 4 bases, with 11 bases remaining between them. In DNA, the CDR3 is TGTGCCACCAGTGACCCTTACGGGGCAGATACGCAGTATTTT. Its translation: CATSDPYGADTQYF.

The chain uses TRBV7-9 and TRBJ2-5, with 7 bases matching TRBD1. The germline gives CDR1 SEHNR, CDR2 FQNEAQ (reference sequence). The ends lost 0 bases at V and 6 bases at J; junction bases unmatched: 4. CDR3 length: 14 residues. This chain's CDR3 is CASSLANRGQTQYF. The CDR3 nucleotides are TGTGCCAGCAGCTTAGCGAACAGGGGACAGACCCAGTACTTC.

This chain connects TRBV4-2 to TRBJ2-1; a weak D match, TRBD2 (5 bases). The CDR3 totals 13 residues. The germline V and J ends were trimmed by 2 bases and 8 bases, with 10 bases remaining between them. CDR1 is LGHNA, CDR2 YNFKEQ, per germline. The CDR3 is CASSQWSGDEQFF. DNA of the CDR3: TGTGCCAGCAGCCAATGGTCCGGGGATGAGCAGTTCTTC.

The chain combines TRBV7-6 with TRBJ1-3, with D hard to call. Germline loops: CDR1 SGHVS, CDR2 FNYEAQ. CDR3 length equals 15 residues. The germline V and J ends were trimmed by 1 base and 0 bases, with 7 bases remaining between them. The chain's CDR3 is CASSLGESSGNTIYF. For the CDR3, the DNA is TGTGCCAGCAGCTTAGGGGAGAGCTCTGGAAACACCATATATTTT.

The CDR3: CASSVFGQGISYEQYF. The CDR3 DNA reads TGTGCCAGCAGCGTTTTCGGCCAGGGAATCTCCTACGAGCAGTACTTC. The chain couples TRBV11-2 to TRBJ2-7; tentative D call: TRBD1 (5 bases). Germline CDR1 reads SGHAT; CDR2 reads FQNNGV. The CDR3 is made up of 16 amino acids. Trimming took off 5 bases at V and 0 bases at J, with 17 bases between the two ends.